The TCR beta chain described here comes from a study of T cell responses to AZD1222 COVID-19 vaccine. Overall study context: Pooled in the analysis were second doses at about 4 or about 12 weeks. Study-wide results and caveats: At baseline, seropositivity was found in only 5 to 7 AZD1222 recipients. CD4 TCRs linked to vaccination spanned spike, dominating at 160-218 and 743-854.

Generated by immunoSEQ multiplex PCR, the TCRdb table keeps only in-frame clones and is missing some. The table has 150,000 to 200,000 clones, around 93% seen once. Of note for this clone: Its antigen is unknown.

The length of the CDR3 is 14 residues. The germline V gene encodes CDR1 SNHLY and CDR2 FYNNEI. Trimming took off 5 bases at V and 5 bases at J, with 14 bases between the two ends. This sequence was found in an adult in good health. The sample in question was peripheral blood, obtained on day 0 of AZD1222 vaccination. The chain recombines TRBV2 with TRBJ2-3, with D unclear. The CDR3 DNA reads as TGTGCCAGCAGTAAGGTAGTACCCAGAGATACGCAGTATTTT. Translated: CASSKVVPRDTQYF. Full variable domain (missing parts from reference TRBV2 and TRBJ2-3): EPEVTQTPSHQVTQMGQEVILRCVPISNHLYFYWYRQILGQKVEFLVSFYNNEISEKSEIFDDQFSVERPDGSNFTLKIRSTKLEDSAMYFCASSKVVPRDTQYFGPGTRLTVL.